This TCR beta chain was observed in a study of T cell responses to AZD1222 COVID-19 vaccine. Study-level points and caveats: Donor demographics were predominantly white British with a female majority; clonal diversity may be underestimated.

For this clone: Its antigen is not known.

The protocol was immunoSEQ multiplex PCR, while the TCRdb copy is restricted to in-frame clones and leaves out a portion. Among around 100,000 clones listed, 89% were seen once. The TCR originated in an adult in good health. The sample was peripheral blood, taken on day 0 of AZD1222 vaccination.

The CDR3 here is CSVAEYYSYEQYF. The CDR3 DNA reads TGCAGCGTTGCAGAATATTACTCCTACGAGCAGTACTTC. The V gene is TRBV29-1, the J gene TRBJ2-7; D remains ambiguous. CDR1 SQVTM and CDR2 ANQGSEA come from the germline V gene. V was trimmed by 4 bases and J by 0 bases, leaving 10 bases between them. This CDR3 is 13 amino acids long.